The 26 T cell receptor beta chains listed next were all sequenced from one sample in a study of blood T cells in healthy people across ages. The authors ran a second PCR of about 6 to 11 cycles using a sample-barcoded 5' primer and a J-beta primer mix. TCRdb re-called the 5' RACE reads with MiXCR, one entry per CDR3 protein. The sample has approximately 730,000 distinct CDR3 sequences; roughly 45% are singletons. The sequenced material came from blood. The source is a woman aged 55-75 years in good health.

The chain links TRBV5-1 to TRBJ2-3; D may correspond to TRBD1 or TRBD2 (5 bases each). The CDR3 has 12 amino acids. Trimming shortened V by 7 bases and J by 6 bases, and 12 bases separated the two germline ends. CDR1 is SGHRS, CDR2 YFSETQ, per germline. The CDR3 loop is CASQRGADTQYF. The CDR3 DNA follows: TGCGCCAGCCAGAGAGGGGCGGATACGCAGTATTTT.

This clonotype has at least ten counts. This sequence joins TRBV20-1 and TRBJ2-1; TRBD2 agrees at 9 bases. The CDR3 contains 15 residues. The germline CDR1 and CDR2 sequences are DFQATT and SNEGSKA (reference sequence). Trimming removed 5 bases from V and 10 bases from J; junction bases left unmatched: 15. The CDR3 coding sequence is TGCAGTGCTGTGGTTACTAGCGGGCCCCAGGGGGAGCAGTTCTTC. It translates to CSAVVTSGPQGEQFF.

CDR3 region: CAIGVGTSSSKTQYF. For the CDR3, the DNA is TGTGCCATAGGAGTCGGGACTAGCAGTTCGAAGACCCAGTACTTC. This chain joins TRBV10-3 and TRBJ2-5; 9 positions match TRBD2. Trimming removed 9 bases from V and 6 bases from J; junction bases left unmatched: 14. In germline, CDR1 is ENHRY, CDR2 SYGVKD. The CDR3 is made up of 15 amino acids.

With respect to this clonotype: This may be a read error: a much more frequent sequence differs by one nucleotide. The V and J genes are TRBV29-1 and TRBJ2-1; the match to TRBD1 covers 7 bases. The V and J ends lost 8 bases and 3 bases, in that order; junction bases with no gene match: 10. The CDR3 contains 14 residues. Germline CDR1 SQVTM, CDR2 ANQGSEA. Here the CDR3 DNA reads TGCAGCATTTCCCACAGGGGCTTCTACAATGAGCAGTTCTTC. This translates into CSISHRGFYNEQFF.

This clonotype was picked up one time. The chain has TRBV7-9 and TRBJ2-5, with D tentatively TRBD1 (6 bases). CDR1 SEHNR and CDR2 FQNEAQ come from the germline V gene (reference sequence). This CDR3 spans 15 amino acids. The V and J ends lost 5 bases and 5 bases respectively, with 18 bases between them. The CDR3 is CASSTAGVGKETQYF. The CDR3 nucleotides are TGTGCCAGCAGCACCGCAGGGGTAGGGAAGGAGACCCAGTACTTC.

Turning to this clonotype: A junction end diverges from the germline sequence, so it may reflect a read error. This chain connects TRBV5-1 to TRBJ1-1; TRBD1 matches 7 bases. The CDR3 covers 13 residues. Germline CDR1 SGHRS, CDR2 YFSETQ. The CDR3 coding sequence is TGCGCCAGCGGCCAGACAGGGAACGCTGAAGCTTTCTTT. Translation gives CASGQTGNAEAFF.

This clonotype was recorded a few times. The genes are TRBV3-1 and TRBJ2-3, with 9 bases aligning to TRBD2. The length of the CDR3 is 15 residues. Trimming at V came to 2 bases and at J to 4 bases, leaving 4 bases not matched to a gene. Germline V lookup: CDR1 LGHDT, CDR2 YNNKEL (reference sequence). This CDR3 reads CASSQNSGGSDTQYF. CDR3 in DNA: TGTGCCAGCAGCCAAAATAGCGGGGGCTCAGATACGCAGTATTTT.

The rearrangement links TRBV27 to TRBJ2-1; D not resolved. Germline V gives CDR1 MNHEY, CDR2 SMNVEV (reference sequence). Trimming took 5 bases from V and 7 from J, leaving 15 bases between them. The CDR3 spans 14 residues. CDR3 sequence reads: CASSPEQLGNEQFF. The DNA of the CDR3 is TGTGCCAGCAGTCCCGAACAGTTGGGGAATGAGCAGTTCTTC.

The chain uses TRBV28 and TRBJ2-7, with D tentatively TRBD2 (5 bases). Germline V gene data show CDR1 as MDHEN and CDR2 as SYDVKM. Trimming removed 8 bases from V and 1 base from J, with 12 bases in between. The CDR3 sequence is 13 residues long. Here the CDR3 reads CASSGRWSYEQYF. CDR3 DNA sequence: TGTGCCAGCTCGGGGAGATGGTCCTACGAGCAGTACTTC.

This rearrangement joins TRBV7-9 to TRBJ2-1, with D hard to call. CDR3 length: 14 residues. Germline CDR1 is SEHNR and CDR2 is FQNEAQ (reference sequence). V was pared by 3 bases and J by 0 bases, with 6 bases between. As DNA, the CDR3 is TGTGCCAGCAGCTTTTCGGTCTCCTACAATGAGCAGTTCTTC. This sequence encodes CASSFSVSYNEQFF.

This clonotype was seen ten or more times. J is TRBJ2-7 and V is TRBV5-5; no reliable D call. The CDR3 is 14 residues long. Germline lookup yields CDR1 SGHKS and CDR2 YYEKEE (reference sequence). The V end was cut by 0 bases, the J end by 2 bases, with 9 bases between. CDR3 protein: CASSLDVPTYEQYF. In DNA, the CDR3 is TGTGCCAGCAGCTTGGATGTCCCCACCTACGAGCAGTACTTC.

To note about this clonotype: A clone one base away is much larger, so this may be a read error. The chain is built from TRBV12-3 or TRBV12-4 and TRBJ2-1; possibly TRBD2 for D (6 bases). The CDR3 runs 14 residues. V gave up 6 bases and J gave up 10 bases, with 19 bases separating them. The CDR3 region has the DNA TGTGCCAGCAGGGTAGCGGTAGGGCCCTACGAGCAGTTCTTC. Its translation: CASRVAVGPYEQFF.

The chain carries TRBV29-1 and TRBJ2-5; D tentatively reads TRBD1 or TRBD2 (6 bases each). The J call could be wrong; TRBJ2-7 is a better fit for the DNA end. This CDR3 has 13 amino acids. CDR1 is SQVTM, CDR2 ANQGSEA, per germline. As DNA, the CDR3 is TGCAGCGTCCAAGGGGGGACACCCTACGAGCAGTACTTC. This codes for CSVQGGTPYEQYF.

The chain uses TRBV20-1 and TRBJ1-1; possible D gene TRBD1, 6 bases. Trimming stripped 5 bases from V and 4 bases from J, with 8 bases between. The CDR3 length is 11 residues. CDR1 is DFQATT and CDR2 is SNEGSKA in the germline V gene (reference sequence). CDR3 in amino acids: CSAEQGTEAFF. CDR3 in DNA: TGCAGTGCTGAACAGGGCACTGAAGCTTTCTTT.

This clonotype was counted many times. The rearrangement uses TRBV4-2 and TRBJ2-3; possible D gene TRBD2, 6 bases. Trimming took 4 bases from V and 10 from J, leaving 15 bases between them. CDR3 length: 13 amino acids. The germline V gene encodes CDR1 LGHNA and CDR2 YNFKEQ. The CDR3: CASSRDPGSPQYF. The DNA for the CDR3 is TGTGCCAGCAGCCGGGACCCCGGGAGTCCGCAGTATTTT.

This clonotype was recorded only once. Relative to the germline gene, one junction end is altered; a read error may explain this. The rearrangement links TRBV4-3 to TRBJ2-6; possible D gene TRBD1, 5 bases. The CDR3 is 17 amino acids. In germline, CDR1 is LGHNA, CDR2 YSLEER. The CDR3 DNA reads as TGCGCCAGCGGCCAGTCGGACACTGCCTCTGGGGCCAACGTCCTGACTTTC. It codes for CASGQSDTASGANVLTF.

The chain carries TRBV20-1 and TRBJ2-1; 12 nucleotides match TRBD1. The CDR3 runs to 13 residues. The V and J ends lost 6 bases and 9 bases, in that order; junction bases with no gene match: 6. Germline CDR1 DFQATT, CDR2 SNEGSKA (reference sequence). This CDR3 is CSASGTGGGEQFF. Written as DNA, the CDR3 is TGCAGTGCGTCGGGGACAGGGGGCGGTGAGCAGTTCTTC.

The chain carries TRBV27 and TRBJ1-1, with 12 bases lining up with TRBD1. The CDR3 loop spans 19 amino acids. With 5 bases clipped from V and 4 bases from J, the junction kept 17 bases outside the gene matches. The germline V gene has CDR1 MNHEY and CDR2 SMNVEV (reference sequence). The CDR3, as DNA: TGTGCCAGCAGTCCAGGACCGGGACAGGGGGCCTCGGGCGGCACTGAAGCTTTCTTT. Encoded protein: CASSPGPGQGASGGTEAFF.

The rearrangement uses TRBV7-3 and TRBJ2-3; either TRBD1 or TRBD2 may fit D (5 bases each). Germline values: CDR1 SGHTA, CDR2 FQGTGA. V gave up 5 bases and J gave up 10 bases, with 16 bases separating them. This CDR3 region has 13 residues. The CDR3 DNA sequence: TGTGCCAGCAGCCCTCGGGGCGAGAGGGCGCAGTATTTT. Protein sequence: CASSPRGERAQYF.

The V gene is TRBV6-6, the J gene TRBJ2-6; TRBD1 is a possible D gene (5 bases). The V end lost 7 bases, the J end lost 2 bases, and 9 bases lay between the germline ends. The CDR3 extends over 14 amino acids. The germline V gene has CDR1 MNHNY and CDR2 SVGAGI (reference sequence). The CDR3 DNA reads TGTGCCAGCACTCAAGGGGCTGGGGCCAACGTCCTGACTTTC. Protein sequence: CASTQGAGANVLTF.

In its sample, this clonotype was seen once. This chain joins TRBV20-1 and TRBJ2-1; 7 bases agree with TRBD2. Unmatched junction bases numbered 8, after V lost 1 base and J lost 8 bases. The CDR3 has 14 amino acids. Germline V lookup: CDR1 DFQATT, CDR2 SNEGSKA (reference sequence). The CDR3 nucleotides read TGCAGTGCTAGAGTAGGGCTAGCGGCGGATGAGCAGTTCTTC. This codes for CSARVGLAADEQFF.

This clonotype has more than one count but fewer than ten. The chain carries TRBV11-3 and TRBJ2-1, with 11 bases aligning to TRBD2. Looked up from germline, CDR1 is SGHNT and CDR2 is YENEEA. The trim removed 5 bases at V and 7 bases at J, leaving 4 bases unmatched. This CDR3 comprises 14 residues. The CDR3 nucleotides are TGTGCCAGCAGCACTAGCGGGAGTGTTAATGAGCAGTTCTTC. Protein: CASSTSGSVNEQFF.

This clonotype was counted many times. This chain uses TRBV6-2 or TRBV6-3 with TRBJ2-7; tentative D call: TRBD2 (6 bases). The CDR3 has 15 amino acids. Germline-derived CDR1 and CDR2 are MNHEY and SVGEGT. The V end was cut by 5 bases, the J end by 7 bases, with 21 bases between. CDR3 nucleotides: TGTGCCAGCAGTCAAACCCGACAGCCCCGGGGGGAGCAGTACTTC. Residues: CASSQTRQPRGEQYF.

This clonotype has at least ten counts. V usage is TRBV18 and J usage is TRBJ2-1; possibly TRBD2 for D (5 bases). This CDR3 is 15 amino acids long. The V gene lost 0 bases and the J gene lost 6 bases, with 12 bases spanning the gap. CDR1 KGHSH and CDR2 LQKENI come from the germline V gene. The CDR3 DNA sequence: TGTGCCAGCTCACCACCTACTACTAGTACCAATGAGCAGTTCTTC. Its protein product is CASSPPTTSTNEQFF.

The chain recombines TRBV28 with TRBJ1-5, with D maybe TRBD1 (6 bases). The CDR3 spans 17 residues. V was pared by 3 bases and J by 2 bases, with 17 bases between. Germline V lookup: CDR1 MDHEN, CDR2 SYDVKM. The CDR3, as DNA: TGTGCCAGCAGTTTGGGCAGGGGAGGGTTCGGCAATCAGCCCCAGCATTTT. Translation gives CASSLGRGGFGNQPQHF. The full variable domain, with the rest looked up from reference TRBV28 and TRBJ1-5, is DVKVTQSSRYLVKRTGEKVFLECVQDMDHENMFWYRQDPGLGLRLIYFSYDVKMKEKGDIPEGYSVSREKKERFSLILESASTNQTSMYLCASSLGRGGFGNQPQHFGDGTRLSIL.

This clonotype was counted only a few times. The CDR3 protein is CASSFAGTPSYNEQFF. CDR3 bases: TGTGCCAGCAGTTTTGCCGGGACTCCCTCCTACAATGAGCAGTTCTTC. The chain links TRBV28 to TRBJ2-1; possibly TRBD2 for D (6 bases). Germline loops: CDR1 MDHEN, CDR2 SYDVKM. The CDR3 sequence is 16 residues long. Trimming shortened V by 3 bases and J by 0 bases, and 12 bases separated the two germline ends. The complete variable domain, with remaining parts taken from reference TRBV28 and TRBJ2-1, reads DVKVTQSSRYLVKRTGEKVFLECVQDMDHENMFWYRQDPGLGLRLIYFSYDVKMKEKGDIPEGYSVSREKKERFSLILESASTNQTSMYLCASSFAGTPSYNEQFFGPGTRLTVL.